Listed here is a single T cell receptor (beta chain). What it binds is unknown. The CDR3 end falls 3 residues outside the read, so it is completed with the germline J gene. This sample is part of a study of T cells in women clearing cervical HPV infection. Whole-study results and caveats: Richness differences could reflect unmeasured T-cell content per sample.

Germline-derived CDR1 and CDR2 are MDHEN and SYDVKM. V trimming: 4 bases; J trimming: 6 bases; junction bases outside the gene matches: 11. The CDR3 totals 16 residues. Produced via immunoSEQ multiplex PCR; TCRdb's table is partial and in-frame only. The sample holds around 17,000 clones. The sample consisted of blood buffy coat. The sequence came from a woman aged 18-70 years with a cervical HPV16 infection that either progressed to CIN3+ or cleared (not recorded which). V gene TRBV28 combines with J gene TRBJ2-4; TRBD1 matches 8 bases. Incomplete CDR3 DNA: TGTGCCAGCAGTTCCTCGGCAGGGGGCTTCGGAAACATT. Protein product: CASSSSAGGFGNI. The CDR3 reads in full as CASSSSAGGFGNIQYF. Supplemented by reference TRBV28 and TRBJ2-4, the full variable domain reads DVKVTQSSRYLVKRTGEKVFLECVQDMDHENMFWYRQDPGLGLRLIYFSYDVKMKEKGDIPEGYSVSREKKERFSLILESASTNQTSMYLCASSSSAGGFGNIQYFGAGTRLSVL.